A single sample gave rise to the 8 T cell receptor delta chains below, sequenced in a study of γδ T cells in repeated Plasmodium falciparum infection. TCRdb re-called the multiplex PCR reads via CATT. The table records around 89,000 delta-chain clones, over 1.1% of them present only once. Flow sorting of PBMC yielded separate Vgamma9/Vdelta2+ and Vdelta2-negative gammadelta T cell populations for bulk repertoire analysis. Material for sequencing was gamma-delta T cells from blood. Source of these receptors: a pool of human donors (malaria-infected and uninfected, not separated).

A remark on this clone: The protein TCRdb gives is from a much larger clone and does not agree with this DNA's translation at residue 14, likely a read error; the protein shown here comes from the DNA. The V gene is TRDV1, the J gene TRDJ1, with TRDD3 matching 12 bases. Since TCRdb gives no J gene, matching the DNA to germline was used here to assign it. The trim removed 5 bases at V and 0 bases at J, leaving 19 bases unmatched. The CDR3 runs to 21 residues. Germline-derived CDR1 and CDR2 are TSWWSYY and QGS. This CDR3 reads CALGLTRRNNWGIQYTDKLIF. CDR3 nucleotides: TGTGCTCTTGGGCTTACTCGACGTAATAACTGGGGGATACAGTACACCGATAAACTCATCTTT.

As to this clone: The protein held in TCRdb is that of a much larger clone and does not match this DNA's translation at residue 7, likely because of a read error; the protein shown is translated from the DNA. The chain has TRDV1 and TRDJ1, with 13 bases matching TRDD3. TCRdb leaves out the J gene; it was filled in here by matching the DNA to germline. From germline, CDR1 is TSWWSYY and CDR2 QGS. The CDR3 has 25 amino acids. V shed 4 bases and J 0 bases; nucleotides not matched to a gene: 29. CDR3 bases: TGTGCTCTTGGGGTCCCATCCCCCGCCCTTTCCTACTTTACTGGGGGATACGAATACACCGATAAACTCATCTTT. It encodes CALGVPSPALSYFTGGYEYTDKLIF.

A word on this clone: One base separates it from a far larger clone, so it is likely a read error. The same CDR3 arises from other DNA sequences in this sample as well. V gene assignment gives TRDV1, but the J gene was left uncalled; the D call of TRDD3 is as the table states it, not checked on the DNA. The CDR3 extends over 19 amino acids. In germline, CDR1 is TSWWSYY, CDR2 QGS. The CDR3 here is CALGESLPTQPRYCLELIF. In DNA form, the CDR3 reads TGTGCTCTTGGGGAAAGCCTTCCTACACAACCTAGATACTGCTTAGAACTCATATTT.

This clone came up a few times. The protein TCRdb lists belongs to a much larger clone and differs from this DNA's translation at residue 21, which points to a read error; the protein shown is made from the DNA. With the J gene uncalled, the V gene is TRDV1; the table's TRDD3 call for D was not verified on the DNA. The V gene's germline CDR1 is TSWWSYY and CDR2 QGS. This CDR3 is 24 amino acids long. This CDR3 reads CALGECPLLFSRSTLLGDKYELIF. CDR3 in DNA: TGTGCTCTTGGGGAATGCCCCCTACTTTTCTCTAGGTCCACGTTACTGGGGGATAAATATGAACTCATTTTT.

This clone was observed a handful of times. A clone one base away is much larger, so this may be a read error. The same CDR3 is also encoded by other DNA sequences in this sample. This rearrangement joins TRDV1 to TRDJ1, with 7 bases that match TRDD3. Matching the DNA to germline supplied the J gene, which TCRdb does not give. This CDR3 has 24 amino acids. Germline-derived CDR1 and CDR2 are TSWWSYY and QGS. The CDR3 bases are TGTGCTCTCGGGGACCTCCGGTGTCCTCTCGGGACTGGGGCCGTGGGGGGGTACACCGATAAACTCATCTTT. Its protein product is CALGDLRCPLGTGAVGGYTDKLIF.

There are many counts of this clone. This CDR3 is also generated by other DNA sequences in the sample. The rearrangement joins TRDV1 to TRDJ1; TRDD2 is a possible D gene (5 bases). V shed 0 bases and J shed 1 base, with 21 bases lying between them. The CDR3 covers 19 residues. CDR1 and CDR2 (germline): TSWWSYY, QGS. CDR3 loop: CALGELAYVIGSFTDKLIF. The CDR3, as DNA: TGTGCTCTTGGGGAACTAGCCTACGTGATTGGATCTTTCACCGATAAACTCATCTTT.

This clone has more than one count but fewer than ten. This probably arose from a read error, given a far larger clone one base away. Other DNA sequences of this sample code for an identical CDR3. The V gene is TRDV2, the J gene TRDJ1; 13 bases agree with TRDD3. V was clipped by 3 bases and J by 11 bases; unmatched bases: 8. From germline, CDR1 is GEAIGNYY and CDR2 EKD. This CDR3 region has 14 residues. CDR3 nucleotides: TGTGCCTGTGACGCCGTACTGGGGGATACGCAGCTCATCTTT. Residues: CACDAVLGDTQLIF.

A word on this clone: A far larger clone is a single base away, which makes a read error likely. The CDR3, as DNA: TGTGCCCTTGGGGAACCTAACCTACTGGGGGATACGTACACCGATAAACTCATCTTT. As protein: CALGEPNLLGDTYTDKLIF. This rearrangement joins TRDV1 to TRDJ1, with 13 bases that match TRDD3. Germline matching of the DNA provided the J gene here, since TCRdb leaves it blank. The germline V gene has CDR1 TSWWSYY and CDR2 QGS. The length of the CDR3 is 19 residues.